This TCR beta chain derives from a study of blood T cell repertoires in COVID-19. Overall study: COVID-19 samples, acute and convalescent, were from the United States, Italy and Spain. Sample material is recorded as cDNA or gDNA derived from T cells, B-cell-depleted T cells, or PBMCs.

The CDR3 spans 14 residues. Germline CDR1 is SGHAT and CDR2 is FQNNGV. Trimming removed 0 bases from V and 10 bases from J, with 13 bases in between. Per the authors' pipeline: From reference gene primer amplification, estimates of nucleated cell counts were derived. Profiled with immunoSEQ multiplex PCR; TCRdb holds only in-frame clones, not every one. V and J calls and clone size are those listed in that table; D and trimming were worked out from the DNA. Found here are fewer than 110,000 clones, 80% to 90% of them singletons; the top ten hold 11%. The TCR comes from a woman in her twenties or thirties with acute or convalescent COVID-19. V is TRBV11-2 and J is TRBJ2-1, with TRBD1 as a possible D gene (6 bases). What was sequenced was peripheral blood. The CDR3 DNA is TGTGCCAGCAGCTTAGAGGAAACAGGGTTCGAGCAGTTCTTC. Translating it yields CASSLEETGFEQFF.